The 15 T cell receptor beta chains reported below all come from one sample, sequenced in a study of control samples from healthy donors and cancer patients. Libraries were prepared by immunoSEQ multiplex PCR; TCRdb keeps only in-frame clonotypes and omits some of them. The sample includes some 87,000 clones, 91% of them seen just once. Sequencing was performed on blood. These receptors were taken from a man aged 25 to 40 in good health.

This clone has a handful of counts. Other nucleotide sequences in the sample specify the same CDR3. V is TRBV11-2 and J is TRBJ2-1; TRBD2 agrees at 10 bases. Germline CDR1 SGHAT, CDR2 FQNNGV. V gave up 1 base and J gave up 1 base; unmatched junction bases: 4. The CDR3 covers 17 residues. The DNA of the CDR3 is TGTGCCAGCAGCTTAGGCCCGGGACTAGCGTCCTACAATGAGCAGTTCTTC. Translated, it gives CASSLGPGLASYNEQFF. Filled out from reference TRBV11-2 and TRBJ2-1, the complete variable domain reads EAGVAQSPRYKIIEKRQSVAFWCNPISGHATLYWYQQILGQGPKLLIQFQNNGVVDDSQLPKDRFSAERLKGVDSTLKIQPAKLEDSAVYLCASSLGPGLASYNEQFFGPGTRLTVL.

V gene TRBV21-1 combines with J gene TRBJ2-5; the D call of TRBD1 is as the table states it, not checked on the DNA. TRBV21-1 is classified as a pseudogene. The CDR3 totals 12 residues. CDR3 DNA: TGTGCCAGCAGCGCGACAGAAGGAGCCCATTACTTC. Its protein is CASSATEGAHYF.

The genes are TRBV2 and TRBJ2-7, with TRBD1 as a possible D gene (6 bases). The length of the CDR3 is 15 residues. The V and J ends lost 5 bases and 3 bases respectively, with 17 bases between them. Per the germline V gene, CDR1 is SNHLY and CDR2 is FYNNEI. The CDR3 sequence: CASSWMTGHYYEQYF. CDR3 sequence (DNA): TGTGCCAGCAGTTGGATGACAGGTCACTACTACGAGCAGTACTTC.

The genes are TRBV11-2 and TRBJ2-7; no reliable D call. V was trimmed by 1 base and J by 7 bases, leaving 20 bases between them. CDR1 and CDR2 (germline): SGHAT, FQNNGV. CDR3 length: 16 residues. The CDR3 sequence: CASSLGARVPSEEQYF. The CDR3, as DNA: TGTGCCAGCAGCTTAGGGGCTAGGGTCCCTTCGGAAGAGCAGTACTTC.

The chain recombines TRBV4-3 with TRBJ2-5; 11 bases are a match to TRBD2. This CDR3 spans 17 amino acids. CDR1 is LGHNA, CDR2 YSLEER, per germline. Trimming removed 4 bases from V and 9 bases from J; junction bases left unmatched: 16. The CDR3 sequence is CASSPVSRPGLAEAQYF. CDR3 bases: TGCGCCAGCAGCCCGGTGTCTCGGCCGGGACTAGCGGAGGCCCAGTACTTC.

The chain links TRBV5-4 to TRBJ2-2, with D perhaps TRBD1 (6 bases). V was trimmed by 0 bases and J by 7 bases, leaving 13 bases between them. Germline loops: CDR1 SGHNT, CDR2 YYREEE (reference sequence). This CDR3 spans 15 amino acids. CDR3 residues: CASSLGQGKGGELFF. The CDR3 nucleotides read TGTGCCAGCAGCTTGGGGCAGGGGAAGGGCGGGGAGCTGTTTTTT.

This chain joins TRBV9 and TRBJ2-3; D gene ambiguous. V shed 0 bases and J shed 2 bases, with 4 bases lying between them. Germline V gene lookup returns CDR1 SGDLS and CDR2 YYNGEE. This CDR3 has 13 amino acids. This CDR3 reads CASSVVSTDTQYF. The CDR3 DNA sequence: TGTGCCAGCAGCGTAGTATCCACAGATACGCAGTATTTT.

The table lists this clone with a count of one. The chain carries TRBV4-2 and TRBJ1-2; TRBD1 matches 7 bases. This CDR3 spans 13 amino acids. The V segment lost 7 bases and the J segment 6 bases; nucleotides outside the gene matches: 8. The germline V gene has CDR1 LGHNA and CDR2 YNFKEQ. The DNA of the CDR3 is TGTGCCAGCACCGACAGGGTTGGGAATGGCTACACCTTC. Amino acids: CASTDRVGNGYTF.

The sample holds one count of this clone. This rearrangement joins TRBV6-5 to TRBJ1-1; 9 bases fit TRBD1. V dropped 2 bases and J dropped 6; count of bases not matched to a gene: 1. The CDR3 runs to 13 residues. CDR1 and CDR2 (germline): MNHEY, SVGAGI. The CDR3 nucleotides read TGTGCCAGCAGTTACGGGACAGGGTCTGAAGCTTTCTTT. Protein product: CASSYGTGSEAFF.

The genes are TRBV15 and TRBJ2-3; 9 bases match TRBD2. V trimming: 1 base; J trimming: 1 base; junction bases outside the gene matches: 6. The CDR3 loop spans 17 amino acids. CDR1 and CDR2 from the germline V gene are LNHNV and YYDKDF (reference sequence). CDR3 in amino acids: CATSRAGVAGGTDTQYF. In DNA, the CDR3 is TGTGCCACCAGCAGAGCCGGGGTAGCGGGGGGCACAGATACGCAGTATTTT. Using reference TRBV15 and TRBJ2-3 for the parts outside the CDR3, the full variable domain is DAMVIQNPRYQVTQFGKPVTLSCSQTLNHNVMYWYQQKSSQAPKLLFHYYDKDFNNEADTPDNFQSRRPNTSFCFLDIRSPGLGDTAMYLCATSRAGVAGGTDTQYFGPGTRLTVL.

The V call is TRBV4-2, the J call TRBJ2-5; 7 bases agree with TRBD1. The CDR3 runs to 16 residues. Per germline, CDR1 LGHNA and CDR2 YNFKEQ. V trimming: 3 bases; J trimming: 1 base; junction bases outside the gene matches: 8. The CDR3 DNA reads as TGTGCCAGCAGCCAGTTTACCCGACAGGGCCAAGAGACCCAGTACTTC. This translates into CASSQFTRQGQETQYF.

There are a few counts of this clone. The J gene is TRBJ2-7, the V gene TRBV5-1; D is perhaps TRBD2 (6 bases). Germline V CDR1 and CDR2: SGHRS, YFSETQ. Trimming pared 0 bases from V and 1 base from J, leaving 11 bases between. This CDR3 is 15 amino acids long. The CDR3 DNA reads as TGCGCCAGCAGCTTGGAAGTAGCGGTTTCCTACGAGCAGTACTTC. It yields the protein CASSLEVAVSYEQYF.

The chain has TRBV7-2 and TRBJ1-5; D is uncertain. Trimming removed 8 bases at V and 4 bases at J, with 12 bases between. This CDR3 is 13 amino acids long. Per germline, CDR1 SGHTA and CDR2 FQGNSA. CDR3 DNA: TGTGCCAGCTCTGTGAGCCGTAATCAGCCCCAGCATTTT. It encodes CASSVSRNQPQHF.

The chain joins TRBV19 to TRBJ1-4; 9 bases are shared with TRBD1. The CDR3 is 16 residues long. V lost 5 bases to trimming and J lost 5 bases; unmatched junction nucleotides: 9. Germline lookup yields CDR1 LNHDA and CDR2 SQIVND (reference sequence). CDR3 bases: TGTGCCAGTAGTGCCTCCCGACAGGGGGGGAATGAAAAACTGTTTTTT. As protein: CASSASRQGGNEKLFF.

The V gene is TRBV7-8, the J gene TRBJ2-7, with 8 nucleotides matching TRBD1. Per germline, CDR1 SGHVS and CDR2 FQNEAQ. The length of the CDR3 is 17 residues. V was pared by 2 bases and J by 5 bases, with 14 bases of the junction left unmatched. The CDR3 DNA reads TGTGCCAGCAGCTTAAACACAGGGGGAGGATACCCCCACGAGCAGTACTTC. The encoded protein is CASSLNTGGGYPHEQYF.